The rows below give T cell receptor beta chains drawn from one sample of a study of blood T cell repertoires in COVID-19. Profiled with immunoSEQ multiplex PCR; TCRdb holds only in-frame clones, not every one. The data contain 50,000 to 65,000 clones, roughly 79% of them singletons. The sample consisted of peripheral blood. These receptors originate from a woman aged 60-75 years with acute or convalescent COVID-19. Each CDR3 is given with its conserved first and last residue. D genes are given only for firm matches. Clone size is stated in some rows and not others, as once, few, many or a class when expanded.

v_gene	len	abundance	d_gene	j_gene	CDR3nt	CDR3aa
TRBV11-3	16	-	TRBD1	TRBJ2-1	TGTGCCAGCAGCTTAGGAGGACAGGGGTCCCACAATGAGCAGTTCTTC	CASSLGGQGSHNEQFF
TRBV19	13	-	TRBD2	TRBJ2-7	TGTGCCAGTAGCAACGGACTAGCGTCTGAGCAGTACTTC	CASSNGLASEQYF
TRBV27	14	-	TRBD1	TRBJ1-5	TGTGCCAGCAGTTTACGGCCGGGACAGGGCCCCCAGCATTTT	CASSLRPGQGPQHF
TRBV5-1	15	-	-	TRBJ2-2	TGCGCCAGCAGCTTGGATCCGGGAGTATCTGGGGAGCTGTTTTTT	CASSLDPGVSGELFF
TRBV14	16	-	-	TRBJ1-1	TGTGCCAGCAGCCCACCGACGACAGGTCCGAACACTGAAGCTTTCTTT	CASSPPTTGPNTEAFF
TRBV3-1/TRBV3-2	11	-	-	TRBJ1-1	TGTGCCACCAAAAGGGGGAGTGAAGCTTTCTTT	CATKRGSEAFF
TRBV30	14	-	TRBD2	TRBJ2-5	TGTGCCTGGAGTGCTGGACTAGCGGGAGAGACCCAGTACTTC	CAWSAGLAGETQYF
TRBV5-1	14	-	TRBD1	TRBJ1-1	TGCGCCAGCAGCACCAGGGGGCTTGACACTGAAGCTTTCTTT	CASSTRGLDTEAFF
TRBV11-2	13	-	-	TRBJ2-7	TGTGCCAGCAGCTACCCCGGCTCCTACGAGCAGTACTTC	CASSYPGSYEQYF
TRBV7-6	15	-	TRBD2	TRBJ2-3	TGTGCCAGCACCCCTAGCGGGGGCAGGGGAGATACGCAGTATTTT	CASTPSGGRGDTQYF
TRBV5-1	14	-	TRBD2	TRBJ2-1	TGCGCCAGCAGCTTAGGACTAGCGTCCAATGAGCAGTTCTTC	CASSLGLASNEQFF
TRBV5-6	15	-	TRBD1	TRBJ2-7	TGTGCCAGCAGCTTGGAGCAGGGGGTTACCTACGAGCAGTACTTC	CASSLEQGVTYEQYF
TRBV5-1	15	once	-	TRBJ1-5	TGCGCCAGCAGCTTGGCCCCAGGGGGCAATCAGCCCCAGCATTTT	CASSLAPGGNQPQHF
TRBV19	15	-	TRBD1	TRBJ2-2	TGTGCCAGTGGTACCGGGACAGGGGGTATCGGGGAGCTGTTTTTT	CASGTGTGGIGELFF
TRBV19	14	-	-	TRBJ2-3	TGTGCCAGTAGTCCCCGACCCTCGACAGAACCCGCGTATTTT	CASSPRPSTEPAYF
TRBV7-9	14	-	-	TRBJ1-1	TGTGCCAGCAGCTTAGGGGGAGGAAACACTGAAGCTTTCTTT	CASSLGGGNTEAFF
TRBV28	14	-	-	TRBJ2-3	TGTGCCAGCAGATCGTTCGGGGTCCCAGATACGCAGTATTTT	CASRSFGVPDTQYF
TRBV10-1	13	-	-	TRBJ2-7	TGCGCCAGCAGTGACTCCAGGGGTTACGAGCAGTACTTC	CASSDSRGYEQYF
TRBV12-3/TRBV12-4	12	-	-	TRBJ1-1	TGTGCCAGCAGCCCCGGGTACACTGAAGCTTTCTTT	CASSPGYTEAFF
TRBV29-1	16	-	TRBD1	TRBJ2-7	TGCAGCGTCGCACCAACAGGGGGGACAGGGGGCGACGAGCAGTACTTC	CSVAPTGGTGGDEQYF
TRBV15	14	-	-	TRBJ1-2	TGTGCCACCAGCAGAGATCGTAGGGAGGGCGGCTACACCTTC	CATSRDRREGGYTF
TRBV2	14	-	TRBD1	TRBJ2-5	TGTGCCAGCAGTGAGGCAGGGGGCTGGGAGACCCAGTACTTC	CASSEAGGWETQYF
TRBV5-4	16	once	-	TRBJ2-6	TGTGCCAGCAGCCTTGGACAGCTCTCTGGGGCCAACGTCCTGACTTTC	CASSLGQLSGANVLTF
TRBV11-2	15	few	TRBD1	TRBJ1-5	TGTGCCAGCAGCTCAGGACAGGGACGCGTTCAGCCCCAGCATTTT	CASSSGQGRVQPQHF
TRBV12-3/TRBV12-4	10	-	-	TRBJ1-4	TGTGCCAGCCGGGGGGAAAAACTGTTTTTT	CASRGEKLFF
TRBV2	15	-	TRBD1	TRBJ1-3	TGTGCCAGCATCGGTACAGGGGGGACAGGAAACACCATATATTTT	CASIGTGGTGNTIYF
TRBV28	13	few	TRBD1	TRBJ1-2	TGTGCCAGCAGCTACGGACAGGTCTATGGCTACACCTTC	CASSYGQVYGYTF
TRBV11-2	14	-	TRBD1	TRBJ1-1	TGTGCCAGCAGCTTATCCCAGGGGGGCACTGAAGCTTTCTTT	CASSLSQGGTEAFF
TRBV5-4	14	-	-	TRBJ1-6	TGTGCCAGCACCCCTGGGGGGTTTAATTCACCCCTCCACTTT	CASTPGGFNSPLHF
TRBV5-4	14	few	TRBD1	TRBJ2-7	TGTGCCAGCAGCTCGGACAGGGGGCGGTACGAGCAGTACTTC	CASSSDRGRYEQYF
TRBV5-6	17	few	TRBD2	TRBJ2-1	TGTGCCAGCAGCTTGTGGGTTGCCGGGAGGGAGCTCAATGAGCAGTTCTTC	CASSLWVAGRELNEQFF
TRBV5-1	14	-	-	TRBJ2-1	TGCGCCAGCAGCCCACAGGGATTCTACAATGAGCAGTTCTTC	CASSPQGFYNEQFF
TRBV13	15	-	TRBD2	TRBJ2-5	TGTGCCAGCAGTGCTAGCGGGAGGGCCTATGAGACCCAGTACTTC	CASSASGRAYETQYF
TRBV5-1	14	-	TRBD1	TRBJ1-5	TGCGCCAGCAGCTCGGGACAGCCTAATCAGCCCCAGCATTTT	CASSSGQPNQPQHF
TRBV4-2	14	-	TRBD1	TRBJ1-2	TGTGCCAGCAGCCAAGACGGGCAGGGGGGAGGCTACACCTTC	CASSQDGQGGGYTF
TRBV6-2/TRBV6-3	14	few	-	TRBJ2-2	TGTGCCAGCAGTTGGCAGGGTGAGACCGGGGAGCTGTTTTTT	CASSWQGETGELFF
TRBV5-4	16	-	TRBD1	TRBJ2-2	TGTGCCAGCAGCTCCGGGACAGGGCAGTATCCCCGGGAGCTGTTTTTT	CASSSGTGQYPRELFF
TRBV12-3/TRBV12-4	13	-	-	TRBJ1-2	TGTGCCAGCAGCGCATCAGGGCGGGAAGGCTACACCTTC	CASSASGREGYTF
TRBV18	16	once	TRBD2	TRBJ2-2	TGTGCCAGCTCATCCAGAGCGGGGGGAAGCACCGGGGAGCTGTTTTTT	CASSSRAGGSTGELFF
TRBV12-3/TRBV12-4	13	once	-	TRBJ1-4	TGTGCCAGCACCCGTCAGGGTAATGAAAAACTGTTTTTT	CASTRQGNEKLFF
TRBV19	14	-	-	TRBJ1-3	TGTGCCAGTCGGGGGGCGGAACCTGGAAACACCATATATTTT	CASRGAEPGNTIYF
TRBV7-8	15	-	TRBD1	TRBJ2-1	TGTGCCAGCAGCACAATTTCAGGGGGATTGAATGAGCAGTTCTTC	CASSTISGGLNEQFF
TRBV18	13	-	TRBD2	TRBJ2-7	TGTGCCAGCTCAACCGGGACTAGTTACGAGCAGTACTTC	CASSTGTSYEQYF
TRBV5-8	16	-	-	TRBJ1-4	TGTGCCAGCAGCACCGGACAAACTGCAACTAATGAAAAACTGTTTTTT	CASSTGQTATNEKLFF
TRBV20-1	11	-	-	TRBJ2-1	TGCAGTGCAAACTCGAGGAGTGAGCAGTTCTTC	CSANSRSEQFF
TRBV19	16	-	TRBD2	TRBJ2-2	TGTGCCACCCCGTCGGCGGGAGGGCTTAACACCGGGGAGCTGTTTTTT	CATPSAGGLNTGELFF